This T cell receptor (beta chain) was found in a study of T cell repertoires in cytomegalovirus infection. With respect to this clonotype: Its antigen is not known.

In germline, CDR1 is MNHEY, CDR2 SMNVEV (reference sequence). Losses at the gene ends were 10 bases for V and 1 base for J; bases not matched to a gene: 3. The CDR3 sequence is 13 residues long. MiXCR, run by TCRdb on the reads, gives a single entry per CDR3 protein. The sample has around 71,000 distinct CDR3 sequences, approximately 20% seen once. The TCR comes from a human donor in good health (CMV status not recorded). Some clones in this sample may be carry-over from other donors' samples. The input for sequencing was CD8+ T cells from cultured PBMCs, taken from culture after CMV antigen stimulation. V is TRBV27 and J is TRBJ1-2; the match to TRBD1 covers 10 bases. The CDR3 spells CATGTGDNYGYTF. As DNA, the CDR3 is TGTGCCACCGGGACAGGGGATAACTATGGCTACACCTTC.